This T cell receptor (beta chain) was found in a study of cytomegalovirus exposure and HLA in healthy donors. PCR employed 60 Vbeta and 13 Jbeta primers. TCRdb's copy holds only in-frame clones and misses some; the assay was immunoSEQ multiplex PCR. The sample carries nearly 65,000 clones, approximately 71% recorded once. Findings of the study overall: High sensitivity and specificity were reportedly achieved when the classifier diagnosed cytomegalovirus status.

Looked up from germline, CDR1 is SGHDT and CDR2 is YYEEEE. With 4 bases removed from V and 4 bases from J, the gap between germline ends came to 18 bases. The CDR3 runs to 16 residues. A word on this clone: The antigen is unknown.

Sequencing was carried out using PBMCs. The J gene is TRBJ1-5, the V gene TRBV5-6; D is unclear. The source is a man over 45 in good health and CMV-seronegative. The CDR3 sequence: CASSRNDGRLNQPQHF. The DNA of the CDR3 is TGTGCCAGCAGCCGGAATGATGGCAGGCTGAATCAGCCCCAGCATTTT.